This TCR beta chain came from a study of blood T cell repertoires in COVID-19. Whole-study context: Sites across the United States, Italy and Spain contributed samples from acute and convalescent COVID-19. PBMCs, B-cell-depleted T cells, or T cells were the source of the cDNA or gDNA that made up the material.

In the original workflow: From reference gene primer amplification, estimates of nucleated cell counts were derived. Clones were read by immunoSEQ multiplex PCR, and TCRdb kept only the in-frame ones, dropping some. D and trimming come from the DNA, and the V and J calls and clone size come from that table. The sample records over 100,000 clones, 70% to 90% being singletons. Germline loops: CDR1 MDHEN, CDR2 SYDVKM. V lost 4 bases and J lost 8; bases outside the gene matches: 11. The CDR3 covers 15 residues. The chain combines TRBV28 with TRBJ1-2; 9 bases line up with TRBD1. The source is a human donor in a cohort sampled during active COVID-19. The sequencing sample was made of peripheral blood. The CDR3 loop reads CASSYGDRANRGYTF. The DNA of the CDR3 is TGTGCCAGCAGTTACGGGGACAGGGCAAATCGGGGCTACACCTTC.